The clone carrying this TCR beta chain was picked up a small number of times. Germline CDR1 and CDR2: KGHSH and LQKENI. V lost 1 base and J lost 7, with 11 bases in between. The CDR3 totals 14 residues. The data originate from a study of blood T cell repertoires in COVID-19. Study-level information: Acute and convalescent COVID-19 specimens originated in the United States, Italy and Spain. The cDNA or gDNA used as material had been derived from T cells, B-cell-depleted T cells, or PBMCs.

Source study methods: Amplification of reference gene primers provided the estimated nucleated cell counts. Repertoires were generated with immunoSEQ multiplex PCR, while TCRdb's copy carries only in-frame clones and drops some. D and trimming were read from the DNA, whereas the V and J calls and clone size are those reported in that table. The sample carries about 180,000 clones, roughly 84% recorded once. This rearrangement joins TRBV18 to TRBJ1-5; D call uncertain. Sequenced sample: peripheral blood. The TCR comes from a human donor in a cohort sampled during active COVID-19. In nucleotides, the CDR3 is TGTGCCAGCTCACCACAGGGAGGAGGGCAGCCCCAGCATTTT. Translating it yields CASSPQGGGQPQHF.